These 32 T cell receptor beta chains share one sample of origin, sequenced in a study of beta chain features in type 1 diabetes. Sequencing targeted expressed TCRB transcripts, as all isolated RNA had been reverse transcribed. The method was immunoSEQ multiplex PCR; TCRdb's version includes in-frame clones alone and lacks a portion of them. The data hold under 900,000 clones, with 15% to 20% observed a single time. The sample taken for sequencing was naive CD4+ T cells from blood. Receptor source: a young woman in good health.

The rearrangement uses TRBV27 and TRBJ2-5; 9 bases match TRBD2. CDR1 MNHEY and CDR2 SMNVEV come from the germline V gene (reference sequence). V lost 8 bases to trimming and J lost 2 bases; unmatched junction nucleotides: 3. This CDR3 contains 13 residues. Here the CDR3 reads CASRLAGQETQYF. CDR3 nucleotide sequence: TGTGCCAGCCGTCTAGCGGGGCAAGAGACCCAGTACTTC.

CDR3 DNA sequence: TGTGCCAGCGGACTAGCAAGAGGCTATGAGCAGTTCTTC. It translates to CASGLARGYEQFF. The chain couples TRBV6-1 to TRBJ2-1, with 8 positions matching TRBD2. The CDR3 totals 13 residues. The V and J ends lost 8 bases and 8 bases, in that order; junction bases with no gene match: 8. The germline V gene encodes CDR1 MNHNS and CDR2 SASEGT.

The chain recombines TRBV2 with TRBJ2-3; weak D call: TRBD2 (6 bases). Trimming took 3 bases from V and 4 from J, leaving 17 bases between them. The CDR3 contains 16 residues. Looked up from germline, CDR1 is SNHLY and CDR2 is FYNNEI. The CDR3 DNA is TGTGCCAGCAGTGAGGATATCGGGAGTTGGGCAGATACGCAGTATTTT. This translates into CASSEDIGSWADTQYF.

V usage is TRBV29-1 and J usage is TRBJ2-5; TRBD1 matches 7 bases. CDR3 length: 11 residues. The germline gives CDR1 SQVTM, CDR2 ANQGSEA. The J segment lost 4 bases and the V segment lost 8 bases, leaving 4 bases of the junction unmatched. CDR3 coding DNA: TGCAGCACCGGGGACAGAGAGACCCAGTACTTC. It encodes CSTGDRETQYF. Variable domain in full (rest from reference TRBV29-1 and TRBJ2-5): SAVISQKPSRDICQRGTSLTIQCQVDSQVTMMFWYRQQPGQSLTLIATANQGSEATYESGFVIDKFPISRPNLTFSTLTVSNMSPEDSSIYLCSTGDRETQYFGPGTRLLVL.

This clone turned up a few times. The gene calls are TRBV7-2 and TRBJ2-6, with a weak D call TRBD2 (7 bases). V was pared by 5 bases and J by 2 bases, with 16 bases between. CDR3 length: 17 amino acids. The V gene's germline CDR1 is SGHTA and CDR2 FQGNSA. The DNA of the CDR3 is TGTGCCAGCAGCCCATATCGGGGGGCCCCTGGGGCCAACGTCCTGACTTTC. Translating gives CASSPYRGAPGANVLTF.

V is TRBV6-5 and J is TRBJ2-7; 8 bases agree with TRBD1. After removal of 4 bases from V and 2 bases from J, the junction contained 7 bases not matched to a gene. Per the germline V gene, CDR1 is MNHEY and CDR2 is SVGAGI. CDR3 length: 15 residues. The CDR3 nucleotides are TGTGCCAGCAGTTCGTACGGGGACAGGACCTACGAGCAGTACTTC. Encoded protein: CASSSYGDRTYEQYF.

This clone was found a few times. V is TRBV11-2 and J is TRBJ1-2, with D unresolved. This CDR3 contains 13 residues. V dropped 2 bases and J dropped 4 bases, with 8 bases sitting between them. Looked up from germline, CDR1 is SGHAT and CDR2 is FQNNGV. CDR3 protein: CASSLPNSYGYTF. DNA for the CDR3: TGTGCCAGCAGCTTACCCAACAGCTATGGCTACACCTTC.

The chain combines TRBV2 with TRBJ1-2; D possibly corresponds to TRBD1 (6 bases). CDR1 and CDR2 from the germline V gene are SNHLY and FYNNEI. The CDR3 runs 13 residues. V lost 10 bases to trimming and J lost 5 bases, with 17 bases between them. The DNA for the CDR3 is TGTGCCAACGGGACACCGAGCAAATATGGCTACACCTTC. Amino acids: CANGTPSKYGYTF.

This clone was observed a handful of times. The genes are TRBV28 and TRBJ2-3; TRBD2 agrees at 11 bases. Germline V lookup: CDR1 MDHEN, CDR2 SYDVKM. The CDR3 is 12 amino acids. CDR3 nucleotides: TGTGTTAGCGGGAGGGCCCTAGATACGCAGTATTTT. It encodes CVSGRALDTQYF.

This clone has only a few counts. The chain has TRBV4-3 and TRBJ2-7; a weak D match, TRBD2 (6 bases). CDR1 and CDR2 from the germline V gene are LGHNA and YSLEER. V shed 0 bases and J shed 7 bases, with 10 bases lying between them. This CDR3 is 13 amino acids long. In DNA form, the CDR3 reads TGCGCCAGCAGCCAAGAGACGGCGGGGGAGCAGTACTTC. This sequence encodes CASSQETAGEQYF.

This clone was counted between two and nine times. This rearrangement joins TRBV6-5 to TRBJ1-4; no clear D gene. V lost 0 bases and J lost 7, with 12 bases in between. Germline V lookup: CDR1 MNHEY, CDR2 SVGAGI. The CDR3 is 15 residues long. The CDR3 region is CASSYSGRVGEKLFF. CDR3 nucleotides: TGTGCCAGCAGTTACTCGGGGAGGGTGGGTGAAAAACTGTTTTTT.

The table lists this clone with a few counts. V is TRBV6-6 and J is TRBJ2-3; the D gene is possibly TRBD1 (6 bases). V lost 7 bases and J lost 6, with 14 bases in between. The CDR3 loop spans 13 amino acids. Germline V gives CDR1 MNHNY, CDR2 SVGAGI (reference sequence). CDR3 DNA sequence: TGTGCCAGCACCCAGGGGTCGTATGATACGCAGTATTTT. Protein product: CASTQGSYDTQYF.

A few counts support this clone. The same CDR3 can be traced to other DNA sequences in this sample. This sequence joins TRBV29-1 and TRBJ2-3, with a weak D call TRBD2 (5 bases). The CDR3 covers 12 residues. The germline CDR1 and CDR2 sequences are SQVTM and ANQGSEA. Deletions cut 4 bases from V and 3 bases from J, with 8 bases between. CDR3 amino acids: CSVVRGTDTQYF. The CDR3 bases are TGCAGCGTTGTACGGGGTACAGATACGCAGTATTTT.

The chain uses TRBV10-3 and TRBJ1-3; no clear D. The CDR3 covers 12 residues. Germline V gene sequence: CDR1 ENHRY, CDR2 SYGVKD. V was clipped by 6 bases and J by 3 bases, with 6 bases between them. The CDR3 loop is CAIRASGNTIYF. DNA of the CDR3: TGTGCCATCAGGGCGAGTGGAAACACCATATATTTT.

V and J are TRBV6-5 and TRBJ2-1; D perhaps matches TRBD2 (6 bases). Germline CDR1 and CDR2: MNHEY and SVGAGI. This CDR3 region has 15 residues. V was trimmed by 6 bases and J by 4 bases, leaving 16 bases between them. The DNA of the CDR3 is TGTGCCAGCAGCAAGACTAGGCTGAGGTACAATGAGCAGTTCTTC. Protein: CASSKTRLRYNEQFF.

Only a few counts were recorded for this clone. The chain joins TRBV6-5 to TRBJ2-7; D might be TRBD1 (5 bases). Germline CDR1 is MNHEY and CDR2 is SVGAGI. With 8 bases removed from V and 6 bases from J, the gap between germline ends came to 14 bases. The CDR3 loop spans 12 amino acids. The CDR3 region has the DNA TGTGCCAGCCAGGCGGCAGGGCGCGAGCAGTACTTC. Translating it yields CASQAAGREQYF.

This clone was counted a few times. The gene calls are TRBV29-1 and TRBJ1-2; weak D call: TRBD1 (6 bases). The CDR3 spans 14 residues. V lost 7 bases, J lost 4 bases, and 19 bases lay in between. Per germline, CDR1 SQVTM and CDR2 ANQGSEA. The CDR3 nucleotides read TGCAGCGCCCAAGCTTTCTCACAGGGCTATGGCTACACCTTC. Translated, it gives CSAQAFSQGYGYTF.

This clone was found a few times. The chain has TRBV7-2 and TRBJ2-5; possible D gene TRBD2, 6 bases. CDR3 length: 15 amino acids. V was shortened by 2 bases and J by 4 bases, with 14 bases between the two germline ends. Germline loops: CDR1 SGHTA, CDR2 FQGNSA. The CDR3 nucleotides read TGTGCCAGCAGCTTAATGGGCGTGCGGGGAGAGACCCAGTACTTC. Protein: CASSLMGVRGETQYF.

This chain connects TRBV18 to TRBJ2-5, with 9 bases that match TRBD2. The J call could be wrong; TRBJ2-7 is a better fit for the DNA end. The CDR3 is made up of 14 amino acids. Germline V CDR1 and CDR2: KGHSH, LQKENI. The CDR3 protein is CASSPSSGMVEQYF. CDR3 nucleotide sequence: TGTGCCAGCTCACCATCTAGCGGGATGGTCGAGCAGTACTTC.

V is TRBV28 and J is TRBJ2-7; TRBD2 matches at 9 bases. Germline trimming cut 2 bases from V and 4 bases from J; bases unmatched to any gene: 15. Germline V lookup: CDR1 MDHEN, CDR2 SYDVKM. CDR3 size: 18 residues. CDR3 in amino acids: CASSLGAWASGTLYEQYF. Written as DNA, the CDR3 is TGTGCCAGCAGTTTAGGGGCGTGGGCTAGCGGGACCCTTTACGAGCAGTACTTC. The entire variable domain, with the rest obtained from reference TRBV28 and TRBJ2-7, is as follows: DVKVTQSSRYLVKRTGEKVFLECVQDMDHENMFWYRQDPGLGLRLIYFSYDVKMKEKGDIPEGYSVSREKKERFSLILESASTNQTSMYLCASSLGAWASGTLYEQYFGPGTRLTVT.

Only a few counts were recorded for this clone. The chain links TRBV28 to TRBJ2-7; 9 bases are a match to TRBD1. CDR3 length: 15 amino acids. CDR1 is MDHEN, CDR2 SYDVKM, per germline. V was pared by 6 bases and J by 2 bases, with 8 bases of the junction left unmatched. CDR3 in amino acids: CASSTGTGIPYEQYF. The CDR3 DNA sequence: TGTGCCAGCAGCACGGGGACAGGGATCCCCTACGAGCAGTACTTC.

The gene calls are TRBV21-1 and TRBJ2-7; the table names TRBD2, a call not compared with the DNA. TRBV21-1 is classified as a pseudogene. The CDR3 length is 15 residues. The CDR3 spells CASSKASERNREQYF. The CDR3 DNA reads TGTGCCAGCAGCAAAGCATCCGAACGTAACCGGGAGCAGTACTTC.

The V gene is TRBV6-6, the J gene TRBJ2-3; D remains unclear. With 7 bases removed from V and 0 bases from J, the gap between germline ends came to 14 bases. This CDR3 has 15 residues. Germline values: CDR1 MNHNY, CDR2 SVGAGI (reference sequence). Here the CDR3 DNA reads TGTGCCAGCACCCAAACAGCTACGAGCACAGATACGCAGTATTTT. Translating gives CASTQTATSTDTQYF.

This clone was counted a few times. The chain uses TRBV2 and TRBJ2-7; D possibly matches TRBD1 or TRBD2 (5 bases each). The V gene lost 4 bases and the J gene lost 0 bases, with 10 bases spanning the gap. Germline values: CDR1 SNHLY, CDR2 FYNNEI. The CDR3 totals 14 residues. CDR3 nucleotides: TGTGCCAGCAGTGCCCGGGGCAGCTCCTACGAGCAGTACTTC. Its translation: CASSARGSSYEQYF.

This clone came up a few times. V is TRBV11-2 and J is TRBJ2-1; TRBD2 aligns across 15 bases. CDR3 size: 19 residues. Per the germline V gene, CDR1 is SGHAT and CDR2 is FQNNGV. The V and J ends lost 1 base and 8 bases, in that order; junction bases with no gene match: 12. The CDR3 reads CASSLAWVGTSGRMYEQFF. The CDR3 DNA reads TGTGCCAGCAGCTTAGCTTGGGTGGGGACTAGCGGGAGGATGTATGAGCAGTTCTTC.

This clone was seen a handful of times. The chain uses TRBV19 and TRBJ2-2, with 10 positions matching TRBD2. Germline lookup yields CDR1 LNHDA and CDR2 SQIVND (reference sequence). The V gene end was trimmed by 7 bases and the J gene end by 7 bases; junction bases not matched to a gene: 12. The CDR3 is 16 amino acids. The CDR3 region has the DNA TGTGCCAGTATCGGGCACCCTAGCGGGAGCGGCGGGGAGCTGTTTTTT. It yields the protein CASIGHPSGSGGELFF.

This clone was counted between two and nine times. V gene TRBV7-2 combines with J gene TRBJ2-4, with 8 bases aligning to TRBD2. The V and J ends lost 1 base and 0 bases, in that order; junction bases with no gene match: 5. CDR1 is SGHTA and CDR2 is FQGNSA in the germline V gene. CDR3 length: 17 amino acids. CDR3 sequence (DNA): TGTGCCAGCAGCTTAGTTTCGGGGGGGTCAGCCAAAAACATTCAGTACTTC. Encoded protein: CASSLVSGGSAKNIQYF.

The J gene is TRBJ2-7, the V gene TRBV5-8; D is unresolved. Germline-derived CDR1 and CDR2 are SGHTS and YDEGEE. The V end was cut by 0 bases, the J end by 0 bases, with 7 bases between. This CDR3 spans 14 amino acids. The chain's CDR3 is CASSLGGNSYEQYF. For the CDR3, the DNA is TGTGCCAGCAGCTTGGGGGGAAACTCCTACGAGCAGTACTTC.

This clone came up a few times. The chain joins TRBV5-4 to TRBJ2-4; D is unclear. The CDR3 is 16 residues long. From germline, CDR1 is SGHNT and CDR2 YYREEE (reference sequence). With 4 bases removed from V and 2 bases from J, the gap between germline ends came to 16 bases. The chain's CDR3 is CASSLRQPLTKNIQYF. Written as DNA, the CDR3 is TGTGCCAGCAGCCTCAGGCAACCTCTTACCAAAAACATTCAGTACTTC.

The V and J genes are TRBV15 and TRBJ2-3; 7 bases line up with TRBD1. The CDR3 runs to 16 residues. V was pared by 0 bases and J by 3 bases, with 6 bases of the junction left unmatched. The V gene's germline CDR1 is LNHNV and CDR2 YYDKDF (reference sequence). The CDR3 nucleotides are TGTGCCACCAGCAGAGAGGCAGGGGGTTTTACAGATACGCAGTATTTT. It encodes CATSREAGGFTDTQYF. The variable domain in full, with the rest retrieved from reference TRBV15 and TRBJ2-3, is DAMVIQNPRYQVTQFGKPVTLSCSQTLNHNVMYWYQQKSSQAPKLLFHYYDKDFNNEADTPDNFQSRRPNTSFCFLDIRSPGLGDTAMYLCATSREAGGFTDTQYFGPGTRLTVL.

V is TRBV7-6 and J is TRBJ1-4, with 10 bases fitting TRBD1. This CDR3 has 14 amino acids. V trimming: 9 bases; J trimming: 7 bases; junction bases outside the gene matches: 8. Looked up from germline, CDR1 is SGHVS and CDR2 is FNYEAQ. CDR3 sequence: CASSPGQGREKLFF. The CDR3 coding sequence is TGTGCCAGTAGTCCGGGACAGGGGCGTGAAAAACTGTTTTTT.

This clone was observed once. This chain connects TRBV7-2 to TRBJ2-1; 12 bases align to TRBD2. Germline CDR1 is SGHTA and CDR2 is FQGNSA. This CDR3 region has 18 residues. V gave up 1 base and J gave up 7 bases; unmatched junction bases: 11. CDR3 protein: CASSLEGRLAGALNEQFF. CDR3 nucleotide sequence: TGTGCCAGCAGCTTAGAAGGGCGACTAGCGGGAGCTTTGAATGAGCAGTTCTTC.